The source of this T cell receptor (beta chain) is a study of cytomegalovirus exposure and HLA in healthy donors. At the level of the study: Around 80 million unique TCR sequences came from HLA-typed donors in an early release. Findings and caveats of the study: The Asian-associated ancestry cluster reportedly had fewer N-insertions than the approximately 630-donor mean in a later analysis. Confirmation was obtained in vitro that a few CMV-associated chains are specific for CMV antigens. Later analysis suggested most CMV-associated TCR beta chains were HLA-restricted.

13 Jbeta primers and 60 Vbeta primers were used for the PCR. Produced via immunoSEQ multiplex PCR; TCRdb's table is partial and in-frame only. The data hold tens of thousands of clones, with approximately 80% observed a single time. Only a few counts were recorded for this clone. Its antigen is still unknown. Sequencing was performed on PBMCs. This TCR came from a man between 65 and 85 years old in good health and CMV-seropositive.

Written as DNA, the CDR3 is TGTGCCAGCGGGACTAGCGGGAGCGATGAGCAGTTCTTC. Its protein product is CASGTSGSDEQFF. The V gene is TRBV7-9, the J gene TRBJ2-1; 14 bases match TRBD2. CDR1 is SEHNR, CDR2 FQNEAQ, per germline (reference sequence). V lost 8 bases to trimming and J lost 8 bases; unmatched junction nucleotides: 2. The CDR3 runs to 13 residues.